The clone carrying this TCR beta chain has ten or more counts. The record originates from a study of human T cells and chemical hapten exposure. This CDR3 spans 17 amino acids. Germline V gene lookup returns CDR1 MNHEY and CDR2 SVGAGI. V shed 5 bases and J shed 4 bases, with 21 bases lying between them. This sample's time point: patch test 2, 6 weeks after DPC sensitization. Treatment indicated: therapeutic diphenylcyclopropenone sensitization with weekly scalp DPC. The total RNA was obtained from whole blood that was not fractionated. Each CDR3 protein is one row after TCRdb ran MiXCR on the RACE reads. The sample includes approximately 82,000 distinct CDR3 sequences, 6.5% to 8.5% of them seen just once.

The J gene is TRBJ1-3, the V gene TRBV6-5; unclear D gene. The receptor comes from a woman in her 30s with alopecia areata. Some clones in this sample may be carry-over from other donors' samples. Sequencing used whole blood, obtained in connection with sensitization to the hapten diphenylcyclopropenone (DPC). The CDR3 sequence: CASSVRVTDPRGNTIYF. The CDR3 nucleotides are TGTGCCAGCAGTGTACGGGTAACCGACCCGAGGGGAAACACCATATATTTT.